The clone carrying this T cell receptor (beta chain) showed up many times. Its antigen is undetermined. This CDR3 is 15 amino acids long. In germline, CDR1 is PRHDT, CDR2 FYEKMQ (reference sequence). V gave up 3 bases and J gave up 6 bases, with 15 bases separating them. TCR beta CDR3 sequences were amplified from RNA transcripts. The HTBI primer set was used in a first-round RT-PCR of the TCR CDR3. TCRdb passed the multiplex PCR reads through MiXCR, listing each CDR3 protein once. Of hundreds of thousands of distinct CDR3 sequences in the sample, about 15% were seen once. The data stem from a study of T cells in Graves' hyperthyroidism and ophthalmopathy. Findings and limits, study-wide: Separating ophthalmopathy from stable hyperthyroidism was achieved by a 13 V-J model.

PBMCs came from 9 to 10 ml fresh peripheral blood. The receptor was isolated from a man aged 18 to 35 with Graves' ophthalmopathy. This chain uses TRBV13 with TRBJ1-5, with D perhaps matching TRBD1 (5 bases). Sequencing used blood. CDR3 bases: TGTGCCAGCAGCTTTTCTGGGGGAGGGCGTCAGCCCCAGCATTTT. Its translation: CASSFSGGGRQPQHF. Based on the CDR3 plus reference TRBV13 and TRBJ1-5, the full variable domain is AAGVIQSPRHLIKEKRETATLKCYPIPRHDTVYWYQQGPGQDPQFLISFYEKMQSDKGSIPDRFSAQQFSDYHSELNMSSLELGDSALYFCASSFSGGGRQPQHFGDGTRLSIL.